The entry below describes one TCR beta chain. This sample was taken from a study of shared clonotypes between healthy human individuals. About the research overall: CD4 naive and memory got three plates each, CD8 naive two, CD8 memory one.

The CDR3 contains 13 residues. Germline V lookup: CDR1 SGHNT, CDR2 YYREEE (reference sequence). Trimming at V came to 4 bases and at J to 10 bases, leaving 9 bases not matched to a gene. An assay was performed, and its level was deep. Each subset's genomic DNA was shared equally among a number of immunoSEQ plates. The method was immunoSEQ multiplex PCR; TCRdb's version includes in-frame clones alone and lacks a portion of them. In the table there are some 580,000 clones, roughly 98% of which are singletons. CD45RO-negative cells were positively selected for CCR7, leaving out terminally differentiated effector memory CD45RA+ cells.

The sample taken for sequencing was naive CD8+ T cells sorted from blood. The chain combines TRBV5-4 with TRBJ1-1; 8 bases align to TRBD1. The receptor was isolated from a man aged 25 to 40 in good health. The chain's CDR3 is CASSVGQDAGAFF. The DNA for the CDR3 is TGTGCCAGCAGCGTGGGACAGGATGCGGGAGCTTTCTTT.